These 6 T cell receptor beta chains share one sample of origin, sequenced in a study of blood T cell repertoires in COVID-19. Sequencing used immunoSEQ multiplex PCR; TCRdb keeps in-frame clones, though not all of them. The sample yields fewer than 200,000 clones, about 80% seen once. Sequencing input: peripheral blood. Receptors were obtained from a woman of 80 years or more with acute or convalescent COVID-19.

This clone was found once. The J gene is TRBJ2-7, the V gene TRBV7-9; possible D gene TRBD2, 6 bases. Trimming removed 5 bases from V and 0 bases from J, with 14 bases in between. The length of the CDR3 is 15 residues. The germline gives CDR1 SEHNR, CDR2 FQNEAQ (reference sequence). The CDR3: CASSPQGGASYEQYF. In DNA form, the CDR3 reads TGTGCCAGCAGCCCCCAGGGCGGGGCCTCCTACGAGCAGTACTTC. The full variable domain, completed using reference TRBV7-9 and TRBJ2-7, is DTGVSQNPRHKITKRGQNVTFRCDPISEHNRLYWYRQTLGQGPEFLTYFQNEAQLEKSRLLSDRFSAERPKGSFSTLEIQRTEQGDSAMYLCASSPQGGASYEQYFGPGTRLTVT.

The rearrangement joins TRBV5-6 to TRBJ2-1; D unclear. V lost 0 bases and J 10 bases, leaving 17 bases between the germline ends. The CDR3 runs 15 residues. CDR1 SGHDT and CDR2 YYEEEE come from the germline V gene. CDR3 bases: TGTGCCAGCAGCTTGGGGTCCCCCCCGCGGATGGAGCAGTTCTTC. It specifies CASSLGSPPRMEQFF.

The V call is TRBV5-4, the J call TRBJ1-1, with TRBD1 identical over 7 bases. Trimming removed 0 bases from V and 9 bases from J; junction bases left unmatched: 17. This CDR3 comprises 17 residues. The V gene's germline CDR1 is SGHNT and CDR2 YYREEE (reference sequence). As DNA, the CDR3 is TGTGCCAGCAGCTTGGACTTAAACAGGGGTCCGCATCTTCAAGCTTTCTTT. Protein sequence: CASSLDLNRGPHLQAFF.

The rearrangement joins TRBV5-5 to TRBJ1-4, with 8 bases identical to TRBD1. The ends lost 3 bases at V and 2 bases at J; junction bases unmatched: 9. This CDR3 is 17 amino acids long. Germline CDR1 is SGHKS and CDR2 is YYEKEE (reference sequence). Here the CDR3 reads CASSYDLTGATNEKLFF. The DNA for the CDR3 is TGTGCCAGCAGCTATGATCTGACAGGGGCGACTAATGAAAAACTGTTTTTT.

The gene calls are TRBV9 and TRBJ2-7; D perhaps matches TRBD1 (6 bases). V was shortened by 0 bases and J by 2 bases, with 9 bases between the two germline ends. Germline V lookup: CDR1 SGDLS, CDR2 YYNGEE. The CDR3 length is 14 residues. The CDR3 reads CASSVAGAAYEQYF. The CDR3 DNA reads TGTGCCAGCAGCGTAGCAGGGGCCGCCTACGAGCAGTACTTC.

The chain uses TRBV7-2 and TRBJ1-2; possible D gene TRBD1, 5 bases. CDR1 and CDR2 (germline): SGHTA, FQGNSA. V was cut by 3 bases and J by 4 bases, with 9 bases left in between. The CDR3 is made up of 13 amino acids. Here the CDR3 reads CASSLGGVYGYTF. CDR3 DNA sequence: TGTGCCAGCAGCTTGGGAGGGGTCTATGGCTACACCTTC. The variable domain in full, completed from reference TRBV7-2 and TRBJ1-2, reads GAGVSQSPSNKVTEKGKDVELRCDPISGHTALYWYRQSLGQGLEFLIYFQGNSAPDKSGLPSDRFSAERTGGSVSTLTIQRTQQEDSAVYLCASSLGGVYGYTFGSGTRLTVV.